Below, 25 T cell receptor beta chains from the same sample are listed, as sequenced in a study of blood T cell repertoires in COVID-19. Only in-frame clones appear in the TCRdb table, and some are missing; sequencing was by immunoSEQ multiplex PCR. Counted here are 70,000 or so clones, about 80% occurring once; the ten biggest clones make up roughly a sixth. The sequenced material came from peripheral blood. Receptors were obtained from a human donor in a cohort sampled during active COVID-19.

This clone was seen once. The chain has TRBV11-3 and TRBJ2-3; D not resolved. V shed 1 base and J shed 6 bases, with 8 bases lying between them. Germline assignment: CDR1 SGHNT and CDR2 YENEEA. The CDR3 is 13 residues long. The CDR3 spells CASSLGLSDTQYF. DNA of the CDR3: TGTGCCAGCAGCTTAGGACTGTCGGATACGCAGTATTTT.

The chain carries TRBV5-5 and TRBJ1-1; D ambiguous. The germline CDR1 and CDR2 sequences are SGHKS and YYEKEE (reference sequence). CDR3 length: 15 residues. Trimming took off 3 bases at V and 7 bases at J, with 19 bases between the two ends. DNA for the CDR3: TGTGCCAGCAGCTATGAACGACCCGGGCGGGATGAAGCTTTCTTT. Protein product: CASSYERPGRDEAFF.

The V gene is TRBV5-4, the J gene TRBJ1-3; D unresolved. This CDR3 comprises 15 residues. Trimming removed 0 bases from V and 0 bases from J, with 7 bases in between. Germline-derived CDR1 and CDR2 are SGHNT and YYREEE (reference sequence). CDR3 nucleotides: TGTGCCAGCAGCTTGGGGACTCACTCTGGAAACACCATATATTTT. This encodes CASSLGTHSGNTIYF.

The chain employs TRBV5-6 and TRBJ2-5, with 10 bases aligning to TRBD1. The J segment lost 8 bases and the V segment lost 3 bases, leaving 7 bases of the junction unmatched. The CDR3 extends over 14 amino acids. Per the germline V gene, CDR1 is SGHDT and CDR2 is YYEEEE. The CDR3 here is CASSSGTGERTQYF. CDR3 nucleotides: TGTGCCAGCAGCTCTGGGACAGGGGAGAGAACCCAGTACTTC.

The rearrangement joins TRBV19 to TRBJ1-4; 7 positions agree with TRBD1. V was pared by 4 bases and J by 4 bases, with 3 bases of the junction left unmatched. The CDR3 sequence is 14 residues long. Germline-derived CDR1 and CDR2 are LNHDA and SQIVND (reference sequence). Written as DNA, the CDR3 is TGTGCCAGTAGTAAAACAGGGGTTAATGAAAAACTGTTTTTT. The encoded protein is CASSKTGVNEKLFF.

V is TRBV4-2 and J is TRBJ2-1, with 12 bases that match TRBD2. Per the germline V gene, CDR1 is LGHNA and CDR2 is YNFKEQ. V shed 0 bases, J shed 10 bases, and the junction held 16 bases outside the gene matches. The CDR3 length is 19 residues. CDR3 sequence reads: CASSQDPAGTSGPPREQFF. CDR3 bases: TGTGCCAGCAGCCAAGATCCCGCCGGGACTAGCGGGCCCCCGCGGGAGCAGTTCTTC.

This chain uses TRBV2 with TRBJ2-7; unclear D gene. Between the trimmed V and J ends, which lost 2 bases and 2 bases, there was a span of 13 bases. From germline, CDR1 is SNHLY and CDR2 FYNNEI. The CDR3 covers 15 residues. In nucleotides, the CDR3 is TGTGCCAGCAGTGAATCGTCTGTTCCTACCTACGAGCAGTACTTC. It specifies CASSESSVPTYEQYF.

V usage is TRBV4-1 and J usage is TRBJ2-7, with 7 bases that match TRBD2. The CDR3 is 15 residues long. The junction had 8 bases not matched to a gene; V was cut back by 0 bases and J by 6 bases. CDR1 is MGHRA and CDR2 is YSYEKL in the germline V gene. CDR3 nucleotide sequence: TGCGCCAGCAGCCAAGATTCTAGCCGCGGGGGCGAGCAGTACTTC. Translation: CASSQDSSRGGEQYF.

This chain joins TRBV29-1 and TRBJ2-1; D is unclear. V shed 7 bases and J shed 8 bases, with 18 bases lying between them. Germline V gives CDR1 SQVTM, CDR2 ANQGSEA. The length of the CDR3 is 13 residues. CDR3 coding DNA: TGCAGCGCCCTCTCCTCCTCCAGGCATGAGCAGTTCTTC. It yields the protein CSALSSSRHEQFF.

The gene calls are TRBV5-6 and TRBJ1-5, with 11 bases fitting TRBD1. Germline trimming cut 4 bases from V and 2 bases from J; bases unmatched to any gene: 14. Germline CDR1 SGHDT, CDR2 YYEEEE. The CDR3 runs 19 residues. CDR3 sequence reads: CASSHGPDRGPLRNQPQHF. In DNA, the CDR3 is TGTGCCAGCAGCCATGGCCCGGACAGGGGGCCCCTACGCAATCAGCCCCAGCATTTT. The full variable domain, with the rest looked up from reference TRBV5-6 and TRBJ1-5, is DAGVTQSPTHLIKTRGQQVTLRCSPKSGHDTVSWYQQALGQGPQFIFQYYEEEERQRGNFPDRFSGHQFPNYSSELNVNALLLGDSALYLCASSHGPDRGPLRNQPQHFGDGTRLSIL.

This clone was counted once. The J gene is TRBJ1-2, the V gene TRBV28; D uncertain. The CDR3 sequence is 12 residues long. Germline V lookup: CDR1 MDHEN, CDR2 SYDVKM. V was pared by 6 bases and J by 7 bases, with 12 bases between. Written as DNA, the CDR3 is TGTGCCAGCAGCCCATCTACGCCTGGCTACACCTTC. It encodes CASSPSTPGYTF.

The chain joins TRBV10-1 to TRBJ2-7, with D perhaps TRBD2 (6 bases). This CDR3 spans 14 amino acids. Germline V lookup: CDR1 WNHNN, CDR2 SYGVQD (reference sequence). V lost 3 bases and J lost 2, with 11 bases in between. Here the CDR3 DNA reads TGCGCCAGCAGTGAAGGCGGGATGGCCTACGAGCAGTACTTC. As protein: CASSEGGMAYEQYF.

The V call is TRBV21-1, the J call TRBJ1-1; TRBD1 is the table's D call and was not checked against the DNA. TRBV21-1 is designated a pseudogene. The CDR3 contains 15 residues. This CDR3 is CASSKRDRGNTEAFF. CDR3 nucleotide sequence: TGTGCCAGCAGCAAAAGAGACAGGGGGAACACTGAAGCTTTCTTT.

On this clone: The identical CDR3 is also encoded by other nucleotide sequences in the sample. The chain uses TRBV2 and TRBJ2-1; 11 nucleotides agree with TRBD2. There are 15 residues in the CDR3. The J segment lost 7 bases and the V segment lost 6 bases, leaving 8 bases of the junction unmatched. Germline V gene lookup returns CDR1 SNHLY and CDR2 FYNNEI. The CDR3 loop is CASRLTSGNRNEQFF. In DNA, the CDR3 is TGTGCCAGCAGATTGACTAGCGGGAATAGAAATGAGCAGTTCTTC.

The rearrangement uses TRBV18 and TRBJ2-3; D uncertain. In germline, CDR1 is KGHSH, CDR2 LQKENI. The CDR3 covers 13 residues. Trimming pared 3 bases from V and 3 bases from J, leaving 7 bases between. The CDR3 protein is CASSPTGTDTQYF. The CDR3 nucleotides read TGTGCCAGCTCACCTACCGGGACAGATACGCAGTATTTT.

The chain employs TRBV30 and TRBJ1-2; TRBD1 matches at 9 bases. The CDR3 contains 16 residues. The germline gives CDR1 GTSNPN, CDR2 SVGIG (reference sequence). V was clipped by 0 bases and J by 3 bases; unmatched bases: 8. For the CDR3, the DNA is TGTGCCTGGAGTGTAATGGGGACAGGGTGGCACTATGGCTACACCTTC. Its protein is CAWSVMGTGWHYGYTF.

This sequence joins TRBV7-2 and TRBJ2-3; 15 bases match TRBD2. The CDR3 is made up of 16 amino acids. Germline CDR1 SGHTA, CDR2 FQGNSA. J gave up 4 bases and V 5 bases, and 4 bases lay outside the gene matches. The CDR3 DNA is TGTGCCAGCAGCCGGACTAGCGGGAGGGGCGCAGATACGCAGTATTTT. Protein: CASSRTSGRGADTQYF.

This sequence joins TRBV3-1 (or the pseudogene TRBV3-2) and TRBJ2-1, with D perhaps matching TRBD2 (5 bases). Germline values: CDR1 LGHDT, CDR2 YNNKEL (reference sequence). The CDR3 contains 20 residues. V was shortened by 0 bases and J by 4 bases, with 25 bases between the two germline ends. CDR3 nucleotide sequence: TGTGCCAGCAGCCAAGATGTTTCGGACTCCCGCTTTGGGGAATACAATGAGCAGTTCTTC. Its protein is CASSQDVSDSRFGEYNEQFF.

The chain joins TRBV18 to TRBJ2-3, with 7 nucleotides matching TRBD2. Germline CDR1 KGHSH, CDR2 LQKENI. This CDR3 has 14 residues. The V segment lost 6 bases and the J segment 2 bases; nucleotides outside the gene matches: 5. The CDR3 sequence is CASSRDYATDTQYF. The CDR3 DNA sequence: TGTGCCAGCTCCCGGGACTACGCCACAGATACGCAGTATTTT.

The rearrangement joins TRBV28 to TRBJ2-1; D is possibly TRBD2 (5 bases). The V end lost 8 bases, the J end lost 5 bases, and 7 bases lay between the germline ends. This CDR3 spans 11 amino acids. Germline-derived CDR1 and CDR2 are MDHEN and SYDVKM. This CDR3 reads CASGSHNEQFF. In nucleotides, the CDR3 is TGTGCCAGCGGGAGCCACAATGAGCAGTTCTTC.

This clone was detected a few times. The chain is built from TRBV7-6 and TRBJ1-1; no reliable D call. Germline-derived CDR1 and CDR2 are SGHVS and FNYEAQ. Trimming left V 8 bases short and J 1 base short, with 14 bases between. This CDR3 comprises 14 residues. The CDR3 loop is CASAMRHPNTEAFF. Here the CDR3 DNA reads TGTGCCAGCGCCATGCGACACCCGAACACTGAAGCTTTCTTT.

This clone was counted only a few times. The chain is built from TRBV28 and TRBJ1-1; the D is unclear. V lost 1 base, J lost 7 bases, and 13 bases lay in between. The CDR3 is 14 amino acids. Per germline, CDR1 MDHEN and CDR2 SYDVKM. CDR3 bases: TGTGCCAGCAGTTTATTCGCCGGTAGCGGTGAAGCTTTCTTT. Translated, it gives CASSLFAGSGEAFF.

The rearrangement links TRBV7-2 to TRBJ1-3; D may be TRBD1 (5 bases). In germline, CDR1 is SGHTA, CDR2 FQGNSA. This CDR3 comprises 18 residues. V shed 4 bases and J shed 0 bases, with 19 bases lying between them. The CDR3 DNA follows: TGTGCCAGCAGCTCCTACGCCCCTGGGGCTAGCTCTGGAAACACCATATATTTT. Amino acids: CASSSYAPGASSGNTIYF.

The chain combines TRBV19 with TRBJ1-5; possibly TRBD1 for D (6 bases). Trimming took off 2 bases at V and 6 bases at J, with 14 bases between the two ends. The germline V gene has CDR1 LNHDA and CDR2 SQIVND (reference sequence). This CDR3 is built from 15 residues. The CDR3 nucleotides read TGTGCCAGTAGTATAAAAAAAGGGGGAATTCAGCCCCAGCATTTT. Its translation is CASSIKKGGIQPQHF.

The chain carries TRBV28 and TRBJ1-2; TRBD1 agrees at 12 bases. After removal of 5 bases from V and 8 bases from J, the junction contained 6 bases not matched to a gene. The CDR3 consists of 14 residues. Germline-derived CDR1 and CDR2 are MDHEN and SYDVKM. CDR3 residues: CASSTGTGGVGYTF. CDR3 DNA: TGTGCCAGCAGTACCGGGACAGGGGGCGTCGGCTACACCTTC.